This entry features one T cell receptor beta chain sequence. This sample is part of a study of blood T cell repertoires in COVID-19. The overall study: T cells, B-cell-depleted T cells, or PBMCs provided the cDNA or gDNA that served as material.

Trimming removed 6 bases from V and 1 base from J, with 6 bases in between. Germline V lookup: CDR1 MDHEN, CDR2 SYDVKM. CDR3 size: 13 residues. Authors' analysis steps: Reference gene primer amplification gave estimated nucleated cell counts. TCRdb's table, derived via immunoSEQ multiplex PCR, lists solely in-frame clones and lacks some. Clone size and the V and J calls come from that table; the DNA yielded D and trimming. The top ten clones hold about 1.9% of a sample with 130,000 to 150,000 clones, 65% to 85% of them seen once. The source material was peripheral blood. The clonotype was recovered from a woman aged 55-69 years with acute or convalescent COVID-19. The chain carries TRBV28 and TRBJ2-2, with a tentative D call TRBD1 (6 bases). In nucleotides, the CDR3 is TGTGCCAGCAGGACAGGGAACACCGGGGAGCTGTTTTTT. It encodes CASRTGNTGELFF.